This T cell receptor beta chain was profiled in a study of patients and donors after allogeneic stem cell transplantation. TCRdb re-called the RT-PCR reads through MiXCR, storing one row per CDR3 protein. This sample has approximately 410,000 distinct CDR3 sequences, with around 15% found just once. After removal of 5 bases from V and 2 bases from J, the junction contained 3 bases not matched to a gene. The CDR3 length is 14 residues. The origin of this receptor is a human donor who was either an allogeneic HSCT recipient or a stem cell or donor lymphocyte infusion donor (not recorded which). It is not recorded whose cells these are; they may come from a transplant donor. The sample comprised blood, either unsorted or a sorted T cell fraction (not recorded which). The chain uses TRBV12-3 or TRBV12-4 and TRBJ2-1; 7 nucleotides line up with TRBD2. In nucleotides, the CDR3 is TGTGCCAGCAGTCCCGGGGGGACCTACAATGAGCAGTTCTTC. Translation gives CASSPGGTYNEQFF.